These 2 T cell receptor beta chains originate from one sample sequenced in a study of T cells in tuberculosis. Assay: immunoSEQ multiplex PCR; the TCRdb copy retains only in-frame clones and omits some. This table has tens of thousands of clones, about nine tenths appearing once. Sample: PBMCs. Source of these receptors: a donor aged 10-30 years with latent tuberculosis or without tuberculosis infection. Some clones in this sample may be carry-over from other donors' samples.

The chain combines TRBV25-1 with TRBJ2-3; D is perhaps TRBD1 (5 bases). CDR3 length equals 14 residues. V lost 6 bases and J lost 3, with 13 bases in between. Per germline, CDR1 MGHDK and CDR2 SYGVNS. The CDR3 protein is CASSVTEETDTQYF. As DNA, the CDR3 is TGTGCCAGCAGCGTGACAGAAGAAACAGATACGCAGTATTTT.

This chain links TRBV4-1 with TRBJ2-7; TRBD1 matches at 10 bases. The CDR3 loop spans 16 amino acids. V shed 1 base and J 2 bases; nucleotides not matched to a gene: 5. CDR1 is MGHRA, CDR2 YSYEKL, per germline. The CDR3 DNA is TGCGCCAGCAGCCAAGCGATGGGGACAGGGGCCTACGAGCAGTACTTC. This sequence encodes CASSQAMGTGAYEQYF.